This T cell receptor beta chain is drawn from a study of blood T cell repertoires in COVID-19. Study at large: T cells, B-cell-depleted T cells, or PBMCs provided the cDNA or gDNA that served as material.

This table comes from immunoSEQ multiplex PCR, and its TCRdb copy is limited to in-frame clones, with some not included. The table records about 91,000 clones, 82% of them present only once. V trimming: 3 bases; J trimming: 1 base; junction bases outside the gene matches: 4. Germline CDR1 WNHNN, CDR2 SYGVQD (reference sequence). The CDR3 sequence is 16 residues long. This sequence originates from a man between 45 and 60 years old with active or convalescent COVID-19. The rearrangement uses TRBV10-1 and TRBJ2-3; 10 nucleotides match TRBD1. Source material: peripheral blood. CDR3 amino acids: CASSDSGTGGTDTQYF. CDR3 in DNA: TGCGCCAGCAGTGACTCCGGGACAGGGGGCACAGATACGCAGTATTTT.